This T cell receptor (beta chain) was retrieved from a study of neurological immune-mediated disorders. Time point in this sample: longitudinal time-point 3. The making of cDNA relied on 5'RACE with 10-nucleotide random UMIs. In TCRdb, the 5' RACE reads were re-called with MiXCR into one record per CDR3 protein. The sample contains roughly 100,000 distinct CDR3 sequences, 10% to 14% of which appear only once. This clonotype was seen at least ten times. Sequencing input: PBMCs. This receptor was taken from a female donor with HTLV-1-associated myelopathy (HAM/TSP).

The CDR3 reads CASSLGLAGANQETQYF. For the CDR3, the DNA is TGCGCCAGCAGCCTTGGACTAGCGGGGGCCAACCAAGAGACCCAGTACTTC. The chain combines TRBV5-1 with TRBJ2-5; the match to TRBD2 covers 13 bases. The CDR3 is made up of 17 amino acids. Germline V CDR1 and CDR2: SGHRS, YFSETQ. Germline trimming cut 4 bases from V and 0 bases from J; bases unmatched to any gene: 6.